The clone carrying this T cell receptor (beta chain) has just a few counts. Its antigen is undetermined. Attached unique molecular identifiers marked individual cDNA molecules. TCRdb re-called the 5' RACE reads with MiXCR, one entry per CDR3 protein. The data hold 90,000 to 130,000 distinct CDR3 sequences, with 10% to 15% observed a single time. The record originates from a study of early T cells in non-severe SARS-CoV-2 infection. Overall study: Sequenced bulk RNA came from whole blood that was unsorted, and chains were unpaired.

Findings and caveats of the study: CD4 and private specificities were missed by VDJdb matching, which favored anti-spike CD8 responses.

V lost 5 bases and J 1 base, leaving 8 bases between the germline ends. The CDR3 length is 13 residues. From germline, CDR1 is SNHLY and CDR2 FYNNEI. This specimen was whole blood, taken at baseline. The TCR comes from an adult who was a healthcare worker with PCR-confirmed SARS-CoV-2 infection or an uninfected control (not recorded which). The chain links TRBV2 to TRBJ2-5; no firm D call. The DNA for the CDR3 is TGTGCCAGCAGTCGCCAGGTCCAAGAGACCCAGTACTTC. It specifies CASSRQVQETQYF.